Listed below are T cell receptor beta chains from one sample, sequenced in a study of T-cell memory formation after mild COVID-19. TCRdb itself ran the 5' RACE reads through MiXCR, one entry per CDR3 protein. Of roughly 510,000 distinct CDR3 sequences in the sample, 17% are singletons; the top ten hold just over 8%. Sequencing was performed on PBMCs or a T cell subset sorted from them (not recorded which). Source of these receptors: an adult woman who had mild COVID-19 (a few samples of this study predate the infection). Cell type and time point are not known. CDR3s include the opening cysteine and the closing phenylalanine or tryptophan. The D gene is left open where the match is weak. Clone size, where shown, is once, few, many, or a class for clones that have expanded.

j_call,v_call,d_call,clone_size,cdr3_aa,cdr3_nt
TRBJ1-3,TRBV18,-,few,CASSPRDTFLSGNTIYF,TGTGCCAGCTCACCGCGGGACACCTTCCTCTCTGGAAACACCATATATTTT
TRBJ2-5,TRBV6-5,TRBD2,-,CASSYRRTSGRDETQYF,TGTGCCAGCAGTTACCGACGGACTAGCGGGAGGGACGAGACCCAGTACTTC
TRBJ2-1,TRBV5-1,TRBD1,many,CASFLAGQGYNEQFF,TGCGCCAGCTTCCTTGCGGGACAGGGATACAATGAGCAGTTCTTC
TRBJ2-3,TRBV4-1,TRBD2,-,CASSPQVGGVRTDTQYF,TGCGCCAGCAGCCCTCAGGTGGGGGGGGTGAGGACAGATACGCAGTATTTT
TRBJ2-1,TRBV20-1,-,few,CSASWAGRVVEQFF,TGCAGTGCTAGTTGGGCCGGAAGGGTAGTAGAGCAGTTCTTC
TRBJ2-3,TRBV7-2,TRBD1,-,CASSFSNGQGFSNTQYF,TGTGCCAGCAGCTTTAGTAATGGACAGGGGTTTTCGAATACGCAGTATTTT
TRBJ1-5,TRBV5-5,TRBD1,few,CASSLRTGNSNQPQHF,TGTGCCAGCAGCTTGAGGACAGGGAATAGCAATCAGCCCCAGCATTTT
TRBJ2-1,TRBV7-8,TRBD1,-,CASSLAPGTGADDYNEQFF,TGTGCCAGCAGCTTAGCCCCGGGGACAGGGGCCGACGATTACAATGAGCAGTTCTTC
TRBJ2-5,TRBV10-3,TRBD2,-,CAISGRSSGRETQYF,TGTGCCATCAGTGGACGTTCTAGCGGGAGAGAGACCCAGTACTTC
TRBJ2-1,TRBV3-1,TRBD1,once,CASSQDWDRANEQFF,TGTGCCAGCAGCCAAGATTGGGACAGGGCCAATGAGCAGTTCTTC
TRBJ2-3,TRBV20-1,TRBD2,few,CSATSGGAEGTDTQYF,TGCAGTGCTACTAGCGGGGGGGCCGAGGGCACAGATACGCAGTATTTT
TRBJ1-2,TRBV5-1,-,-,CASSSVDHYGYTF,TGCGCCAGCAGTTCGGTGGATCACTATGGCTACACCTTC
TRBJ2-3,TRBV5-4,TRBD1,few,CASSRDRGVTDTQYF,TGTGCCAGCAGTCGGGACAGGGGGGTAACAGATACGCAGTATTTT
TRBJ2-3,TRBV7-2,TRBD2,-,CASSPRTSRRTDTQYF,TGTGCCAGCAGCCCGCGGACTAGCCGACGCACAGATACGCAGTATTTT
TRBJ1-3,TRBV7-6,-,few,CASSLAVRASGNTIYF,TGTGCCAGCAGCTTAGCCGTGCGGGCCTCTGGAAACACCATATATTTT
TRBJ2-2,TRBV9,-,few,CASSVGSGELFF,TGTGCCAGCAGCGTAGGGTCCGGGGAGCTGTTTTTT
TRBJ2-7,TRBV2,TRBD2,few,CASSEDIGLAGEGCEQYF,TGTGCCAGCAGTGAAGATATCGGACTAGCGGGAGAGGGGTGCGAGCAGTACTTC
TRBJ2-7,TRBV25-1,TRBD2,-,CASSETSGSYEQYF,TGTGCCAGCAGTGAGACTAGCGGGAGCTACGAGCAGTACTTC
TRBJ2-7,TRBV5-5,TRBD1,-,CASSQGQGLFHEQYF,TGTGCCAGCAGCCAGGGACAGGGTCTGTTCCACGAGCAGTACTTC
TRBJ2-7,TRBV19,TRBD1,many,CASSQDRGLREQYF,TGTGCCAGTAGTCAGGACAGGGGACTACGAGAGCAGTACTTC
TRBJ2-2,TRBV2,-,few,CASSDPGGGSSGELFF,TGTGCCAGCAGTGATCCAGGGGGGGGCTCCTCCGGGGAGCTGTTTTTT
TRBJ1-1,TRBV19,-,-,CASIPRENTEAFF,TGTGCCAGTATTCCCAGGGAGAACACTGAAGCTTTCTTT
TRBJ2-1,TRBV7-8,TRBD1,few,CASSLRTGYNEQFF,TGTGCCAGCAGCTTAAGGACAGGGTACAATGAGCAGTTCTTC
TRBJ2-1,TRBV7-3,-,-,CASSLTVGSHNEQFF,TGTGCCAGCAGCTTAACGGTTGGGTCCCACAATGAGCAGTTCTTC
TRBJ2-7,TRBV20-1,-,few,CSAAGPGYEQYF,TGCAGTGCAGCCGGGCCTGGGTACGAGCAGTACTTC
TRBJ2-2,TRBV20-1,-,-,CSVNKPNTGELFF,TGCAGTGTTAACAAACCGAACACCGGGGAGCTGTTTTTT
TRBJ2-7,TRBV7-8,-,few,CASSHVYEQYF,TGTGCCAGCAGCCATGTCTACGAGCAGTACTTC
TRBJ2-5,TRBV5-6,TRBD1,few,CASSVTGGETQYF,TGTGCCAGCAGCGTGACAGGGGGCGAGACCCAGTACTTC
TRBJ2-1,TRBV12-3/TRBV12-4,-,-,CASSFSSGEQFF,TGTGCCAGCAGTTTTAGTTCCGGGGAGCAGTTCTTC
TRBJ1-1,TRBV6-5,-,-,CASRRSGATTEAFF,TGTGCCAGCAGACGATCGGGGGCTACCACTGAAGCTTTCTTT
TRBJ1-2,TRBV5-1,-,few,CASSYGGGYGYTF,TGCGCCAGCAGTTACGGGGGGGGCTATGGCTACACCTTC
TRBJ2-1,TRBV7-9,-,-,CASSRDTSYNEQFF,TGTGCCAGCAGCCGCGACACGTCCTACAATGAGCAGTTCTTC
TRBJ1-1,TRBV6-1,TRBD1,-,CASSEEDRLNTEAFF,TGTGCCAGCAGTGAGGAGGACAGGTTGAACACTGAAGCTTTCTTT
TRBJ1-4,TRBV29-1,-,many,CSVDSGGKNEKLFF,TGCAGCGTTGATTCTGGGGGCAAGAATGAAAAACTGTTTTTT
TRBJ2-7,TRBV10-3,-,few,CAISGQAYEQYF,TGTGCCATCAGCGGACAAGCCTACGAGCAGTACTTC
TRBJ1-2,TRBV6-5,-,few,CASNKRGGGYTF,TGTGCCAGCAACAAACGGGGGGGAGGCTACACCTTC
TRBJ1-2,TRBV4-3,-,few,CASSQDSSNYGYTF,TGCGCCAGCAGCCAAGACAGCAGTAACTATGGCTACACCTTC
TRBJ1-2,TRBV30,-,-,CAWSITGNYGYTF,TGTGCCTGGAGTATAACAGGGAACTATGGCTACACCTTC
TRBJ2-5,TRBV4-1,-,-,CASSHPPADGDETQYF,TGCGCCAGCAGCCACCCCCCGGCCGACGGGGATGAGACCCAGTACTTC
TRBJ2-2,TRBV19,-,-,CASSIAGLNTGELFF,TGTGCCAGTAGTATCGCGGGACTTAACACCGGGGAGCTGTTTTTT
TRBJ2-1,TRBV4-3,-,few,CASSHPTGTQFF,TGCGCCAGCAGCCACCCGACTGGAACTCAGTTCTTC
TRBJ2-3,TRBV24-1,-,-,CATSGLADTQYF,TGTGCCACCAGTGGGCTAGCTGATACGCAGTATTTT
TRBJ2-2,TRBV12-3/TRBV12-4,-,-,CASSLGGQTNTGELFF,TGTGCCAGCAGTTTAGGGGGTCAAACGAACACCGGGGAGCTGTTTTTT
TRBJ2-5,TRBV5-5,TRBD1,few,CASSRLMTGARETQYF,TGTGCCAGCAGCCGACTTATGACAGGGGCGAGGGAGACCCAGTACTTC
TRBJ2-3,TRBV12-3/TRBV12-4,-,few,CASSFLQGWGTSTDTQYF,TGTGCCAGCAGTTTCCTTCAGGGGTGGGGGACTAGCACAGATACGCAGTATTTT
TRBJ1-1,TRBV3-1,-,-,CASSGGQGTEAFF,TGTGCCAGCAGCGGGGGCCAAGGCACTGAAGCTTTCTTT
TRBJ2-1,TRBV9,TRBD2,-,CASSVGGRNNEQFF,TGTGCCAGCAGCGTAGGCGGGAGGAATAATGAGCAGTTCTTC
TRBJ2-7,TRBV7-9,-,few,CASSLVEAIHEQYF,TGTGCCAGCAGCTTAGTAGAGGCTATACACGAGCAGTACTTC
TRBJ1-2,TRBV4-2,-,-,CASSQIQGGGYTF,TGTGCCAGCAGCCAAATACAGGGAGGTGGCTACACCTTC
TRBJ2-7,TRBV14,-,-,CASSPAIYEQYF,TGTGCCAGCAGCCCCGCAATCTACGAGCAGTACTTC
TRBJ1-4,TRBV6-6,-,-,CASSSDGRGGRTNEKLFF,TGTGCCAGCAGTTCCGATGGTCGGGGAGGTAGAACTAATGAAAAACTGTTTTTT